The clone carrying this TCR beta chain is medium-sized in the sample. This specimen comes from a study of T cell repertoires in aging, cancer and after chemotherapy. Peripheral blood genomic DNA, not sorted cells or RNA, was the template. Germline CDR1 and CDR2: SQVTM and ANQGSEA. Trimming removed 4 bases at V and 4 bases at J, with 10 bases between. This CDR3 spans 12 amino acids. Rearranged V-D-J TRB sequences were amplified with a mixed TRB-A/B primer pool. TCRdb re-called the multiplex PCR reads with MiXCR, one entry per CDR3 protein. The sample records 9,000 to 13,000 distinct CDR3 sequences, approximately 32% being singletons.

Sequences were obtained from blood. J is TRBJ1-1 and V is TRBV29-1; D is ambiguous. The clonotype originates from a human donor in good health. The donor label of this sample is uncertain. The DNA of the CDR3 is TGCAGCGTTGCCCTAAGTTCCACTGAAGCTTTCTTT. Translating gives CSVALSSTEAFF.